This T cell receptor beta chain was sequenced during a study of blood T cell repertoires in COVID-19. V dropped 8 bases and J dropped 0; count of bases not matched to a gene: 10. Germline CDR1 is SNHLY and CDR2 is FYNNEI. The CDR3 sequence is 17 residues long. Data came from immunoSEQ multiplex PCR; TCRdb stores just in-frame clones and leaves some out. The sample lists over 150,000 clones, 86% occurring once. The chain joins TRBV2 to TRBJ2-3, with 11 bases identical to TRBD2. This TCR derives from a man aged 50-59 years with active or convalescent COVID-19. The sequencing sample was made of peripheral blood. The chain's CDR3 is CASARWTSGSSTDTQYF. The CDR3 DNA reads TGTGCCAGCGCTAGGTGGACTAGCGGGTCTAGCACAGATACGCAGTATTTT.